This passage covers 30 T cell receptor beta chains from one sample sequenced in a study of T cells in Graves' hyperthyroidism and ophthalmopathy. RNA transcripts gave rise to amplified TCR beta CDR3 regions. HTBI primers were employed in a first-round RT-PCR of the TCR CDR3. TCRdb independently ran MiXCR on the multiplex PCR reads; one entry per CDR3 protein. The data show 350,000 to 400,000 distinct CDR3 sequences, with 14% to 15% seen just once and about 33% held by the top ten. Sequenced sample: blood. Source of these receptors: a woman in her twenties or thirties with Graves' hyperthyroidism.

This clonotype was counted ten times or more. The chain recombines TRBV7-2 with TRBJ2-7; D may be TRBD2 (6 bases). CDR3 length: 14 residues. Germline CDR1 reads SGHTA; CDR2 reads FQGNSA. V was clipped by 0 bases and J by 5 bases, with 11 bases between them. CDR3 in amino acids: CASSLAWGRNEQYF. DNA for the CDR3: TGTGCCAGCAGCTTAGCATGGGGGAGGAACGAGCAGTACTTC.

Note on this clonotype: One end of the junction does not line up with germline, which may come from a read error. The chain uses TRBV7-9 and TRBJ2-7, with D possibly being TRBD2 (5 bases). The germline V gene encodes CDR1 SEHNR and CDR2 FQNEAQ (reference sequence). The CDR3 loop spans 14 amino acids. The chain's CDR3 is CASSLAPSSSEQYF. CDR3 DNA: TGTGCCAGCAGCTTAGCCCCTAGCTCCTCCGAGCAGTACTTC.

This clonotype was detected ten times or more. The rearrangement links TRBV3-1 to TRBJ2-2; TRBD1 is a possible D gene (6 bases). CDR1 is LGHDT and CDR2 is YNNKEL in the germline V gene (reference sequence). Trimming cost V 6 bases and J 6 bases, with 11 bases left between them. This CDR3 region has 13 residues. This CDR3 reads CASRDGGSGELFF. CDR3 sequence (DNA): TGTGCCAGCAGGGATGGGGGCTCCGGGGAGCTGTTTTTT.

The V call is TRBV29-1, the J call TRBJ2-5, with 11 positions matching TRBD2. The CDR3 contains 14 residues. In germline, CDR1 is SQVTM, CDR2 ANQGSEA. The trim removed 2 bases at V and 5 bases at J, leaving 4 bases unmatched. The CDR3 DNA is TGCAGCGTTGAAATAGCGGGAGGGTCGGAGACCCAGTACTTC. Protein product: CSVEIAGGSETQYF.

In its sample, this clonotype was seen many times. This sequence joins TRBV18 and TRBJ1-5; 10 nucleotides match TRBD1. The V gene end was trimmed by 2 bases and the J gene end by 4 bases; junction bases not matched to a gene: 5. The CDR3 spans 16 residues. The germline CDR1 and CDR2 sequences are KGHSH and LQKENI. DNA of the CDR3: TGTGCCAGCTCACCATCACGGGGACAGGGGAATCAGCCCCAGCATTTT. This sequence encodes CASSPSRGQGNQPQHF.

This clonotype showed up many times. This chain connects TRBV2 to TRBJ1-1; D is unresolved. This CDR3 spans 13 amino acids. V gave up 6 bases and J gave up 6 bases, with 14 bases separating them. Germline V lookup: CDR1 SNHLY, CDR2 FYNNEI. The DNA for the CDR3 is TGTGCCAGCAGCTCTGGGCCCAACGCTGAAGCTTTCTTT. Protein sequence: CASSSGPNAEAFF.

This clonotype was recorded at least ten times. This chain joins TRBV28 and TRBJ2-7, with 11 bases matching TRBD2. The CDR3 length is 15 residues. Germline CDR1 MDHEN, CDR2 SYDVKM. The V gene end was trimmed by 1 base and the J gene end by 4 bases; junction bases not matched to a gene: 3. CDR3 in amino acids: CASSLSGTSGYEQYF. In DNA form, the CDR3 reads TGTGCCAGCAGTTTATCTGGGACTAGCGGTTACGAGCAGTACTTC.

There are a few counts of this clonotype. The rearrangement uses TRBV6-1 and TRBJ2-3, with D uncertain. Germline V lookup: CDR1 MNHNS, CDR2 SASEGT. The V and J ends lost 6 bases and 6 bases respectively, with 13 bases between them. CDR3 length: 13 amino acids. The CDR3: CASSQKAQDTQYF. CDR3 sequence (DNA): TGTGCCAGCAGCCAGAAAGCTCAGGATACGCAGTATTTT.

This clonotype was observed many times. The chain is built from TRBV11-2 and TRBJ2-1; D is unclear. The V end was cut by 5 bases, the J end by 0 bases, with 14 bases between. CDR3 length equals 16 residues. The germline V gene has CDR1 SGHAT and CDR2 FQNNGV. Here the CDR3 DNA reads TGTGCCAGCAGCGCACAAAGCGCCAGCTCCTACAATGAGCAGTTCTTC. Amino acids: CASSAQSASSYNEQFF. The variable domain in full, completed from reference TRBV11-2 and TRBJ2-1, reads EAGVAQSPRYKIIEKRQSVAFWCNPISGHATLYWYQQILGQGPKLLIQFQNNGVVDDSQLPKDRFSAERLKGVDSTLKIQPAKLEDSAVYLCASSAQSASSYNEQFFGPGTRLTVL.

In this sample, this clonotype turned up many times. The CDR3 protein is CASSVLAGGQNRATQYF. CDR3 bases: TGTGCCAGCAGTGTGTTAGCGGGAGGACAAAATCGAGCGACCCAGTACTTC. This sequence joins TRBV2 and TRBJ2-5, with 10 nucleotides matching TRBD2. CDR1 is SNHLY and CDR2 is FYNNEI in the germline V gene. After removal of 4 bases from V and 7 bases from J, the junction contained 15 bases not matched to a gene. The CDR3 has 17 residues.

This clonotype has a handful of counts. The CDR3 here is CASSQSGLAGVPAQYF. The CDR3 nucleotides are TGTGCCAGCAGCCAGAGCGGACTAGCGGGAGTGCCGGCGCAGTATTTT. The rearrangement links TRBV7-8 to TRBJ2-3, with 13 bases lining up with TRBD2. The V segment lost 5 bases and the J segment 10 bases; nucleotides outside the gene matches: 12. The germline CDR1 and CDR2 sequences are SGHVS and FQNEAQ. CDR3 length: 16 amino acids.

About this clonotype: With a much larger clone just one base away, this may be a read error. V usage is TRBV27 and J usage is TRBJ2-7; 8 bases fit TRBD1. CDR3 length equals 14 residues. The junction had 5 bases not matched to a gene; V was cut back by 5 bases and J by 2 bases. Looked up from germline, CDR1 is MNHEY and CDR2 is SMNVEV (reference sequence). The CDR3 loop reads CASSKTGVPYEQYF. The CDR3 DNA reads TGTGCCAGCAGTAAGACAGGGGTACCCTACGAGCAGTACTTC.

In its sample, this clonotype was seen many times. The chain uses TRBV7-9 and TRBJ2-1; 8 bases are shared with TRBD2. CDR1 SEHNR and CDR2 FQNEAQ come from the germline V gene (reference sequence). The CDR3 has 15 amino acids. The junction had 5 bases not matched to a gene; V was cut back by 0 bases and J by 7 bases. CDR3 coding DNA: TGTGCCAGCAGCTTAGCAGCGGGAGATAAGAATGAGCAGTTCTTC. It specifies CASSLAAGDKNEQFF.

This clonotype has ten or more counts. The chain employs TRBV6-2 or TRBV6-3 and TRBJ2-1, with D perhaps matching TRBD2 (5 bases). The CDR3 runs 16 residues. Germline V gene lookup returns CDR1 MNHEY and CDR2 SVGEGT. V lost 5 bases, J lost 0 bases, and 14 bases lay in between. In DNA, the CDR3 is TGTGCCAGCAGTAACGGACTGACTTACTCCTACAATGAGCAGTTCTTC. Protein product: CASSNGLTYSYNEQFF.

The sample holds many counts of this clonotype. This chain uses TRBV11-2 with TRBJ2-2; 11 nucleotides line up with TRBD2. Trimming cost V 5 bases and J 5 bases; bases outside gene matches: 7. Germline V gives CDR1 SGHAT, CDR2 FQNNGV. This CDR3 comprises 16 residues. CDR3 in amino acids: CASSPLAGVKTGELFF. CDR3 nucleotides: TGTGCCAGCAGCCCACTAGCGGGAGTTAAGACCGGGGAGCTGTTTTTT.

This clonotype was seen at least ten times. The CDR3 loop reads CASSPLAGGPETQYF. Written as DNA, the CDR3 is TGTGCCAGCAGCCCGCTAGCGGGAGGGCCGGAGACCCAGTACTTC. The chain combines TRBV11-2 with TRBJ2-5; TRBD2 matches 12 bases. The CDR3 runs to 15 residues. J lost 5 bases, V lost 5 bases, and 6 bases had no gene match. Germline CDR1 SGHAT, CDR2 FQNNGV.

About this clonotype: A much larger clone is a single base away; this may be a read error. The CDR3 does not end in the conserved phenylalanine or tryptophan, so this is likely a read error. This chain links TRBV20-1 with TRBJ1-1, with D hard to call. The V end lost 6 bases, the J end lost 7 bases, and 15 bases lay between the germline ends. This CDR3 has 12 amino acids. The germline V gene encodes CDR1 DFQATT and CDR2 SNEGSKA (reference sequence). The CDR3 bases are TGCAGTGCCCCCAGGTCGATGGGTGAAGCTTTCCTT. It encodes CSAPRSMGEAFL.

The genes are TRBV19 and TRBJ2-1; 10 bases map to TRBD1. The germline CDR1 and CDR2 sequences are LNHDA and SQIVND (reference sequence). The V and J ends lost 0 bases and 13 bases, in that order; junction bases with no gene match: 6. The CDR3 spans 14 residues. CDR3 coding DNA: TGTGCCAGTAGTATAGAGGTGGGGGACAGGGGACAGTTCTTC. It yields the protein CASSIEVGDRGQFF. Filled out from reference TRBV19 and TRBJ2-1, the complete variable domain reads DGGITQSPKYLFRKEGQNVTLSCEQNLNHDAMYWYRQDPGQGLRLIYYSQIVNDFQKGDIAEGYSVSREKKESFPLTVTSAQKNPTAFYLCASSIEVGDRGQFFGPGTRLTVL.

The chain is built from TRBV28 and TRBJ2-5; 7 positions match TRBD1. This CDR3 spans 13 amino acids. J gave up 4 bases and V 5 bases, and 4 bases lay outside the gene matches. Germline assignment: CDR1 MDHEN and CDR2 SYDVKM. The DNA of the CDR3 is TGTGCCAGCAGTAACAGGGGACGAGAGACCCAGTACTTC. Translating gives CASSNRGRETQYF. Supplemented by reference TRBV28 and TRBJ2-5, the full variable domain reads DVKVTQSSRYLVKRTGEKVFLECVQDMDHENMFWYRQDPGLGLRLIYFSYDVKMKEKGDIPEGYSVSREKKERFSLILESASTNQTSMYLCASSNRGRETQYFGPGTRLLVL.

This chain connects TRBV7-9 to TRBJ1-2; tentative D call: TRBD1 (6 bases). Germline assignment: CDR1 SEHNR and CDR2 FQNEAQ (reference sequence). This CDR3 has 13 amino acids. Trimming took off 5 bases at V and 6 bases at J, with 13 bases between the two ends. CDR3 nucleotide sequence: TGTGCCAGCAGCCCGACAGGCGTGGATGGCTACACCTTC. Its protein is CASSPTGVDGYTF.

This clonotype was observed a few times. The V gene is TRBV2, the J gene TRBJ2-6; no clear D gene. Deletions cut 8 bases from V and 2 bases from J, with 7 bases between. The length of the CDR3 is 13 residues. Germline V gene lookup returns CDR1 SNHLY and CDR2 FYNNEI. This chain's CDR3 is CASQLAGANVLTF. DNA of the CDR3: TGTGCCAGCCAGTTAGCTGGGGCCAACGTCCTGACTTTC.

This clonotype was observed a single time. The chain couples TRBV20-1 to TRBJ2-1; D is undetermined. This CDR3 is built from 13 residues. CDR1 is DFQATT, CDR2 SNEGSKA, per germline (reference sequence). V shed 0 bases and J shed 9 bases, with 12 bases lying between them. The CDR3 nucleotides read TGCAGTGCTAGAGATCAGAGATTCGGTGAGCAGTTCTTC. This codes for CSARDQRFGEQFF.

This clonotype has only a few counts. The genes are TRBV6-1 and TRBJ1-1; D remains ambiguous. From germline, CDR1 is MNHNS and CDR2 SASEGT. Trimming stripped 5 bases from V and 1 base from J, with 17 bases between. The length of the CDR3 is 16 residues. The CDR3: CASSFYFPPKNTEAFF. In nucleotides, the CDR3 is TGTGCCAGCAGTTTCTACTTCCCACCGAAGAACACTGAAGCTTTCTTT.

The rearrangement links TRBV28 to TRBJ2-2; D call uncertain. Germline CDR1 is MDHEN and CDR2 is SYDVKM. The V end lost 1 base, the J end lost 8 bases, and 20 bases lay between the germline ends. The length of the CDR3 is 17 residues. The CDR3, as DNA: TGTGCCAGCAGTTTATTTACCAGAATCGCGAACGAGGGGGAGCTGTTTTTT. Translated, it gives CASSLFTRIANEGELFF. Drawing the rest from reference TRBV28 and TRBJ2-2, the complete variable domain is DVKVTQSSRYLVKRTGEKVFLECVQDMDHENMFWYRQDPGLGLRLIYFSYDVKMKEKGDIPEGYSVSREKKERFSLILESASTNQTSMYLCASSLFTRIANEGELFFGEGSRLTVL.

This chain uses TRBV25-1 with TRBJ1-5; TRBD1 matches 7 bases. Germline V gene data show CDR1 as MGHDK and CDR2 as SYGVNS. There are 14 residues in the CDR3. J was trimmed by 3 bases and V by 6 bases; bases with no gene match: 5. CDR3 DNA: TGTGCCAGCAGCCAGACAGGGCTCAATCAGCCCCAGCATTTT. Its translation is CASSQTGLNQPQHF.

Many counts were recorded for this clonotype. The rearrangement joins TRBV6-5 to TRBJ2-5; D possibly corresponds to TRBD1 (6 bases). The CDR3 sequence is 16 residues long. Germline V gives CDR1 MNHEY, CDR2 SVGAGI. V lost 0 bases and J 2 bases, leaving 13 bases between the germline ends. As DNA, the CDR3 is TGTGCCAGCAGTTACTCGAGCAGGGGTGGACAAGAGACCCAGTACTTC. Residues: CASSYSSRGGQETQYF.

This clonotype has ten or more counts. V usage is TRBV11-2 and J usage is TRBJ2-2; TRBD2 agrees at 9 bases. With V trimmed by 2 bases and J by 5 bases, 9 bases remained unmatched. CDR1 and CDR2 from the germline V gene are SGHAT and FQNNGV. The CDR3 totals 17 residues. The CDR3 spells CASSLRREGLRTGELFF. The CDR3 DNA sequence: TGTGCCAGCAGCTTAAGGCGGGAGGGCCTTCGGACCGGGGAGCTGTTTTTT.

Only a few counts were recorded for this clonotype. This chain connects TRBV7-3 to TRBJ2-6, with D tentatively TRBD2 (7 bases). Germline-derived CDR1 and CDR2 are SGHTA and FQGTGA. V was cut by 1 base and J by 5 bases, with 15 bases left in between. The CDR3 contains 17 residues. The CDR3 spells CASSLIGGGAWANVLTF. The CDR3 DNA follows: TGTGCCAGCAGCTTAATAGGAGGGGGGGCTTGGGCCAACGTCCTGACTTTC.

J is TRBJ2-1 and V is TRBV28; TRBD2 is a possible D gene (6 bases). CDR3 length equals 16 residues. The V and J ends lost 2 bases and 4 bases respectively, with 15 bases between them. Germline CDR1 MDHEN, CDR2 SYDVKM. CDR3 region: CASSLVGLATYNEQFF. CDR3 coding DNA: TGTGCCAGCAGTTTAGTAGGGCTAGCGACATACAATGAGCAGTTCTTC.

The chain is built from TRBV15 and TRBJ2-3, with 12 bases identical to TRBD2. V gave up 4 bases and J gave up 4 bases; unmatched junction bases: 3. The CDR3 sequence is 15 residues long. Germline lookup yields CDR1 LNHNV and CDR2 YYDKDF (reference sequence). CDR3 bases: TGTGCCACCAGCATTCTAGCGGGAGGGTCAGATACGCAGTATTTT. This codes for CATSILAGGSDTQYF.